The 23 T cell receptor beta chains in this list originate from one sample, sequenced in a study of T cells in Graves' hyperthyroidism and ophthalmopathy. Amplification of TCR beta CDR3 regions used RNA as the template. The study used the HTBI primer set for a first-round RT-PCR of the TCR CDR3. Via MiXCR, TCRdb re-called the multiplex PCR reads, giving one row per CDR3 protein. The repertoire includes fewer than 650,000 distinct CDR3 sequences, approximately 48% of them detected once, and about two fifths sits in the top ten. Sequences were obtained from peripheral blood or thyroid tissue (not recorded which). The source of these receptors is an adult woman with Graves' disease, either hyperthyroidism or ophthalmopathy (not recorded which).

This clonotype was seen once. The chain has TRBV20-1 and TRBJ2-7; 7 nucleotides line up with TRBD2. This CDR3 has 14 residues. Germline V gives CDR1 DFQATT, CDR2 SNEGSKA (reference sequence). After removal of 5 bases from V and 6 bases from J, the junction contained 13 bases not matched to a gene. In DNA form, the CDR3 reads TGCAGTGCTGCCGTTGGGACTAACGTTTTCGAGCAGTACTTC. Its protein product is CSAAVGTNVFEQYF.

This clonotype appeared many times. This chain connects TRBV5-6 to TRBJ1-1, with D unclear. Trimming stripped 4 bases from V and 1 base from J, with 8 bases between. The germline gives CDR1 SGHDT, CDR2 YYEEEE. The CDR3 sequence is 13 residues long. The CDR3 reads CASSMVGNTEAFF. The CDR3 DNA reads as TGTGCCAGCAGCATGGTCGGGAACACTGAAGCTTTCTTT.

The sample holds many counts of this clonotype. CDR3 DNA sequence: TGTGCCAGCAGCTTTGGGAGGGTAGAAAATTCACCCCTCCACTTT. Its protein is CASSFGRVENSPLHF. This chain connects TRBV7-2 to TRBJ1-6; D is unclear. Trimming pared 3 bases from V and 7 bases from J, leaving 13 bases between. CDR3 size: 15 residues. Germline loops: CDR1 SGHTA, CDR2 FQGNSA.

This clonotype was detected only a few times. This chain links TRBV3-1 with TRBJ1-1; 10 nucleotides line up with TRBD1. Germline CDR1 and CDR2: LGHDT and YNNKEL (reference sequence). This CDR3 is built from 15 residues. V was clipped by 4 bases and J by 1 base; unmatched bases: 3. CDR3 nucleotides: TGTGCCAGCAGCCGGAGGGACAGGGGGAACACTGAAGCTTTCTTT. Translating gives CASSRRDRGNTEAFF.

V usage is TRBV6-1 and J usage is TRBJ2-7; 10 positions match TRBD1. CDR3 length: 15 residues. The junction had 13 bases not matched to a gene; V was cut back by 8 bases and J by 6 bases. Germline CDR1 MNHNS, CDR2 SASEGT. The CDR3 sequence: CASPKPRTGGSEQYF. The CDR3 nucleotides read TGTGCCAGCCCGAAACCCAGGACAGGGGGAAGCGAGCAGTACTTC.

A few counts support this clonotype. The chain is built from TRBV2 and TRBJ2-1; no firm D call. The CDR3 contains 13 residues. The V end lost 2 bases, the J end lost 2 bases, and 4 bases lay between the germline ends. Germline assignment: CDR1 SNHLY and CDR2 FYNNEI. CDR3 region: CASSELAYNEQFF. Written as DNA, the CDR3 is TGTGCCAGCAGTGAATTGGCCTACAATGAGCAGTTCTTC. The full variable domain, completed using reference TRBV2 and TRBJ2-1, is EPEVTQTPSHQVTQMGQEVILRCVPISNHLYFYWYRQILGQKVEFLVSFYNNEISEKSEIFDDQFSVERPDGSNFTLKIRSTKLEDSAMYFCASSELAYNEQFFGPGTRLTVL.

This clonotype showed up many times. The genes are TRBV11-2 and TRBJ1-3; D not certain. The CDR3 has 14 amino acids. Germline V CDR1 and CDR2: SGHAT, FQNNGV. Deletions cut 3 bases from V and 0 bases from J, with 6 bases between. The CDR3 nucleotides are TGTGCCAGCAGCTTGGGAACCTCTGGAAACACCATATATTTT. Protein product: CASSLGTSGNTIYF.

This clonotype showed up many times. The chain links TRBV6-2 or TRBV6-3 to TRBJ1-1; no clear D. The CDR3 has 13 amino acids. Looked up from germline, CDR1 is MNHEY and CDR2 is SVGEGT. V lost 6 bases and J lost 1, with 9 bases in between. This CDR3 is CASREDGNTEAFF. In nucleotides, the CDR3 is TGTGCCAGCAGGGAGGACGGGAACACTGAAGCTTTCTTT.

Regarding this clonotype: The junction differs from germline at one of its ends, possibly a read error. The chain is built from TRBV10-2 and TRBJ1-2; D may be TRBD1 (5 bases). CDR3 length: 15 residues. Looked up from germline, CDR1 is WSHSY and CDR2 is SAAADI. As DNA, the CDR3 is TGTGCCAGCAGCGTAGCTCCGGGTCAGGGTTATGGCTACACCTTC. Protein: CASSVAPGQGYGYTF.

The CDR3 here is CASSQDIAGGLYEQYF. The CDR3 nucleotides read TGCGCCAGCAGCCAAGATATAGCGGGAGGGCTCTACGAGCAGTACTTC. The chain carries TRBV4-1 and TRBJ2-7, with 11 bases lining up with TRBD2. This CDR3 contains 16 residues. V shed 0 bases, J shed 3 bases, and the junction held 4 bases outside the gene matches. Germline V gene sequence: CDR1 MGHRA, CDR2 YSYEKL.

This rearrangement joins TRBV5-1 to TRBJ2-7; D call uncertain. The CDR3 totals 11 residues. Trimming stripped 0 bases from V and 9 bases from J, with 7 bases between. The V gene's germline CDR1 is SGHRS and CDR2 YFSETQ. The CDR3 nucleotides read TGCGCCAGCAGCTTGGGTGCCTCGCAGTACTTC. Its translation: CASSLGASQYF.

This clonotype was counted once. This chain uses TRBV7-9 with TRBJ1-1; 10 nucleotides line up with TRBD1. With V trimmed by 4 bases and J by 2 bases, 4 bases remained unmatched. The CDR3 spans 15 residues. The germline V gene encodes CDR1 SEHNR and CDR2 FQNEAQ (reference sequence). CDR3 protein: CASSSGQGINTEAFF. Written as DNA, the CDR3 is TGTGCCAGCAGCTCGGGACAGGGGATTAACACTGAAGCTTTCTTT.

This clonotype has just a few counts. The V and J genes are TRBV14 and TRBJ1-2, with no clear D. CDR3 size: 12 residues. Trimming removed 4 bases from V and 6 bases from J, with 9 bases in between. In germline, CDR1 is SGHDN, CDR2 FVKESK. This CDR3 is CASSRWADGYTF. CDR3 sequence (DNA): TGTGCCAGCAGCCGCTGGGCGGATGGCTACACCTTC.

This clonotype was seen only a few times. The chain couples TRBV7-8 to TRBJ2-2; maybe TRBD2 (6 bases). Germline V gene sequence: CDR1 SGHVS, CDR2 FQNEAQ. Trimming shortened V by 0 bases and J by 1 base, and 9 bases separated the two germline ends. The CDR3 spans 16 residues. The CDR3 loop is CASSLASGRNTGELFF. CDR3 sequence (DNA): TGTGCCAGCAGCTTAGCTAGCGGCAGGAACACCGGGGAGCTGTTTTTT. The full variable domain, its missing parts supplied by reference TRBV7-8 and TRBJ2-2, is GAGVSQSPRYKVAKRGQDVALRCDPISGHVSLFWYQQALGQGPEFLTYFQNEAQLDKSGLPSDRFFAERPEGSVSTLKIQRTQQEDSAVYLCASSLASGRNTGELFFGEGSRLTVL.

The J gene is TRBJ2-6, the V gene TRBV28; D is unresolved. The V gene lost 2 bases and the J gene lost 11 bases, with 16 bases spanning the gap. CDR3 length equals 15 residues. Per germline, CDR1 MDHEN and CDR2 SYDVKM. CDR3 coding DNA: TGTGCCAGCAGTTTACACCTAGTGGCGTCCTACGTCCTGACTTTC. It specifies CASSLHLVASYVLTF.

Concerning this clonotype itself: A junction end diverges from the germline sequence, so it may reflect a read error. The rearrangement uses TRBV10-3 and TRBJ2-7; 8 bases match TRBD2. Germline V gene sequence: CDR1 ENHRY, CDR2 SYGVKD. CDR3 length equals 15 residues. The chain's CDR3 is CASSYRGLVAYEQYF. CDR3 sequence (DNA): TGTGCCAGCAGTTACCGGGGACTAGTTGCCTACGAGCAGTACTTC.

In its sample, this clonotype was seen many times. This chain joins TRBV20-1 and TRBJ2-7, with TRBD2 identical over 7 bases. The junction had 8 bases not matched to a gene; V was cut back by 6 bases and J by 3 bases. Germline CDR1 is DFQATT and CDR2 is SNEGSKA (reference sequence). The CDR3 has 13 residues. CDR3 loop: CSAGDYRVYEQYF. CDR3 in DNA: TGCAGTGCCGGGGACTACCGGGTCTACGAGCAGTACTTC.

The chain joins TRBV29-1 to TRBJ2-7; D is unclear. The CDR3 has 11 residues. The V gene lost 5 bases and the J gene lost 8 bases, with 13 bases spanning the gap. Germline CDR1 and CDR2: SQVTM and ANQGSEA. The chain's CDR3 is CSVRTARQQYF. As DNA, the CDR3 is TGCAGCGTTCGGACCGCACGTCAGCAGTACTTC.

This clonotype has a count of ten or more. V is TRBV10-3 and J is TRBJ1-4, with D perhaps TRBD1 (5 bases). V was pared by 6 bases and J by 4 bases, with 6 bases between. Germline CDR1 and CDR2: ENHRY and SYGVKD. CDR3 size: 12 residues. CDR3 residues: CAISQGNEKLFF. In DNA form, the CDR3 reads TGTGCCATCAGCCAGGGTAATGAAAAACTGTTTTTT.

The genes are TRBV7-9 and TRBJ1-2; D is ambiguous. The CDR3 extends over 12 amino acids. The V and J ends lost 1 base and 8 bases respectively, with 8 bases between them. Germline CDR1 SEHNR, CDR2 FQNEAQ (reference sequence). This CDR3 is CASSLEGKGYTF. CDR3 DNA sequence: TGTGCCAGCAGCTTAGAAGGGAAGGGCTACACCTTC.

At least ten counts were recorded for this clonotype. V and J are TRBV7-9 and TRBJ1-2, with a possible D match to TRBD1 (6 bases). V lost 5 bases to trimming and J lost 4 bases, with 11 bases between them. The germline gives CDR1 SEHNR, CDR2 FQNEAQ (reference sequence). CDR3 size: 13 residues. CDR3 nucleotides: TGTGCCAGCAGCCGGGACAACCGCTATGGCTACACCTTC. Its translation: CASSRDNRYGYTF.

This clonotype was detected only a few times. V and J are TRBV20-1 and TRBJ2-6, with a possible D match to TRBD1 (6 bases). V lost 1 base to trimming and J lost 0 bases, with 13 bases between them. The CDR3 contains 17 residues. In germline, CDR1 is DFQATT, CDR2 SNEGSKA (reference sequence). As DNA, the CDR3 is TGCAGTGCTAGAGGAACAGGGTTAAGCTCTGGGGCCAACGTCCTGACTTTC. Translated, it gives CSARGTGLSSGANVLTF.

This clonotype has only one observation. The chain is built from TRBV7-6 and TRBJ2-7, with 7 bases that match TRBD2. V shed 5 bases and J 3 bases; nucleotides not matched to a gene: 7. Germline V gene data show CDR1 as SGHVS and CDR2 as FNYEAQ. The CDR3 is made up of 14 amino acids. The CDR3 DNA reads as TGTGCCAGCAGCACGCGGGGGATGAACTACGAGCAGTACTTC. Translation gives CASSTRGMNYEQYF.